This T cell receptor (beta chain) came from a study of blood T cell repertoires in COVID-19. The wider study: COVID-19 samples collected from the United States, Italy and Spain covered acute and convalescent phases. PBMCs, B-cell-depleted T cells, or T cells provided the cDNA or gDNA that made up the material.

As processed by the authors: The assay estimated nucleated cells by amplifying reference gene primers. The assay was immunoSEQ multiplex PCR, and TCRdb's table has in-frame clones only and misses some. Clone size and V and J calls were adopted from that table, with D and trimming inferred from the DNA. The profile shows about 480,000 clones, approximately 91% of them singletons. Trimming took off 4 bases at V and 6 bases at J, with 15 bases between the two ends. Per germline, CDR1 SGHVS and CDR2 FQNEAQ. This CDR3 has 15 residues. This receptor was identified in a woman aged 50 to 60 with COVID-19, enrolled during active disease. V is TRBV7-8 and J is TRBJ1-4; D uncertain. Material: peripheral blood. CDR3 DNA: TGTGCCAGCAGCTCCCGGACCGGGATTCATGAAAAACTGTTTTTT. It specifies CASSSRTGIHEKLFF.